Shown below are 12 T cell receptor beta chains from a single sample sequenced in a study of T cells in Graves' hyperthyroidism and ophthalmopathy. Template material for amplifying TCR beta CDR3 regions consisted of RNA transcripts. An initial round of RT-PCR targeting the TCR CDR3 relied on the HTBI primer set. Each CDR3 protein is one row after TCRdb ran MiXCR on the multiplex PCR reads. The sample lists hundreds of thousands of distinct CDR3 sequences, about 20% occurring once. Sequenced: blood. These receptors came from a man aged 25 to 40 with Graves' ophthalmopathy.

This chain's CDR3 is CAISETGMSGELFF. CDR3 DNA sequence: TGTGCCATCAGTGAGACAGGAATGTCCGGGGAGCTGTTTTTT. The rearrangement links TRBV10-3 to TRBJ2-2; D may be TRBD1 (5 bases). The V end was cut by 2 bases, the J end by 6 bases, with 10 bases between. This CDR3 has 14 amino acids. CDR1 and CDR2 (germline): ENHRY, SYGVKD.

The chain recombines TRBV10-3 with TRBJ1-5, with D unclear. The CDR3 has 13 residues. In germline, CDR1 is ENHRY, CDR2 SYGVKD. V lost 4 bases and J 4 bases, leaving 8 bases between the germline ends. The CDR3 coding sequence is TGTGCCATCAGTGTTAGGGATAATCAGCCCCAGCATTTT. Its protein product is CAISVRDNQPQHF.

This chain joins TRBV2 and TRBJ2-2; 11 bases agree with TRBD2. J was trimmed by 2 bases and V by 8 bases; bases with no gene match: 4. Germline V gives CDR1 SNHLY, CDR2 FYNNEI. CDR3 length: 15 amino acids. The CDR3 DNA is TGTGCCAGCGGAAGACTAGCGGGAAACACCGGGGAGCTGTTTTTT. This translates into CASGRLAGNTGELFF.

The chain combines TRBV12-5 with TRBJ1-6; unclear D gene. Germline V gene lookup returns CDR1 LGHNT and CDR2 FRNRAP. The CDR3 is 12 amino acids. Trimming took off 5 bases at V and 11 bases at J, with 10 bases between the two ends. This CDR3 reads CASGPQNPPLHF. In DNA, the CDR3 is TGTGCTAGTGGTCCACAGAATCCACCCCTCCACTTT.

The CDR3, as DNA: TGTGCCAGCAGAAGGAGAGGGTACTACGAGCAGTACTTC. Protein sequence: CASRRRGYYEQYF. V usage is TRBV27 and J usage is TRBJ2-7; tentative D call: TRBD2 (5 bases). CDR1 is MNHEY and CDR2 is SMNVEV in the germline V gene (reference sequence). Trimming pared 6 bases from V and 3 bases from J, leaving 12 bases between. The CDR3 runs 13 residues.

The chain has TRBV10-3 and TRBJ2-3, with D perhaps matching TRBD2 (6 bases). This CDR3 is 13 amino acids long. Germline V gene sequence: CDR1 ENHRY, CDR2 SYGVKD. The V and J ends lost 6 bases and 0 bases respectively, with 7 bases between them. The CDR3, as DNA: TGTGCCATCAGCCTAGCGAGCACAGATACGCAGTATTTT. Protein: CAISLASTDTQYF.

In its sample, this clonotype was seen many times. The chain links TRBV3-1 to TRBJ2-3; TRBD2 matches at 9 bases. Germline loops: CDR1 LGHDT, CDR2 YNNKEL (reference sequence). The length of the CDR3 is 17 residues. V trimming: 0 bases; J trimming: 5 bases; junction bases outside the gene matches: 9. The CDR3 DNA reads as TGTGCCAGCAGCCAAGATGGAGCGGGAGGTACCTTAGATACGCAGTATTTT. It translates to CASSQDGAGGTLDTQYF.

This clonotype has ten or more counts. V gene TRBV7-9 combines with J gene TRBJ1-1, with 8 bases aligning to TRBD1. The CDR3 length is 12 residues. CDR1 is SEHNR, CDR2 FQNEAQ, per germline (reference sequence). The ends lost 4 bases at V and 7 bases at J; junction bases unmatched: 2. The CDR3 DNA reads TGTGCCAGCAGCTATGGACAGGGTGAAGCTTTCTTT. Translation: CASSYGQGEAFF.

The chain is built from TRBV19 and TRBJ1-1; weak D call: TRBD1 (6 bases). The CDR3 length is 15 residues. In germline, CDR1 is LNHDA, CDR2 SQIVND (reference sequence). Trimming stripped 5 bases from V and 1 base from J, with 14 bases between. The CDR3 is CASSLTGLGNTEAFF. The CDR3 DNA is TGTGCCAGTAGTCTAACAGGGTTGGGGAACACTGAAGCTTTCTTT.

CDR3 region: CASSYLLAGAYNEQFF. The CDR3, as DNA: TGTGCCAGCAGCTACCTACTAGCGGGAGCTTACAATGAGCAGTTCTTC. J is TRBJ2-1 and V is TRBV7-8; TRBD2 matches at 11 bases. Germline V gene sequence: CDR1 SGHVS, CDR2 FQNEAQ. The CDR3 runs 16 residues. J was trimmed by 4 bases and V by 4 bases; bases with no gene match: 6.

This clonotype has at least ten counts. The rearrangement uses TRBV28 and TRBJ1-1; D is unresolved. Germline V gene sequence: CDR1 MDHEN, CDR2 SYDVKM. The CDR3 is made up of 11 amino acids. Trimming left V 6 bases short and J 2 bases short, with 4 bases between. The CDR3 spells CASRGNTEAFF. The DNA of the CDR3 is TGTGCCAGCAGGGGTAACACTGAAGCTTTCTTT. The variable domain in full, completed from reference TRBV28 and TRBJ1-1, reads DVKVTQSSRYLVKRTGEKVFLECVQDMDHENMFWYRQDPGLGLRLIYFSYDVKMKEKGDIPEGYSVSREKKERFSLILESASTNQTSMYLCASRGNTEAFFGQGTRLTVV.

The chain uses TRBV6-2 or TRBV6-3 and TRBJ1-1; possible D gene TRBD1, 6 bases. The germline V gene has CDR1 MNHEY and CDR2 SVGEGT. CDR3 length: 16 amino acids. V lost 2 bases and J lost 2, with 15 bases in between. CDR3 sequence (DNA): TGTGCCAGCAGTTACGGGGGCGGGACACTAAACACTGAAGCTTTCTTT. It codes for CASSYGGGTLNTEAFF.